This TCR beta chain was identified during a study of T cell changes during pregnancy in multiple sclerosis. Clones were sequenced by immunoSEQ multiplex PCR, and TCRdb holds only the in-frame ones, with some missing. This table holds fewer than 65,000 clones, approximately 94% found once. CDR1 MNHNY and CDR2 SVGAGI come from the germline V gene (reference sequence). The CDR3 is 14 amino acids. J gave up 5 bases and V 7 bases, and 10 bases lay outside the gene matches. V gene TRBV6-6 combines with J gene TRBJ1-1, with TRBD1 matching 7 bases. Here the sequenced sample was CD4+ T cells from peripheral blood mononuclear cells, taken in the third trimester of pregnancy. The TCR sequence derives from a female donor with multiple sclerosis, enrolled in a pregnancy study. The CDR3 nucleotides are TGTGCCAGCACCGGGACAGAAGTGAGAACTGAAGCTTTCTTT. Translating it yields CASTGTEVRTEAFF.